What follows is one T cell receptor (beta chain) and its context. From about 400 ng of RNA, a library with molecular barcoded alpha/delta and beta/gamma adaptors was made. TCRdb recomputed calls from the reads with MiXCR, one row per CDR3 protein. This table holds roughly 67,000 distinct CDR3 sequences, roughly a fifth found once. The record originates from a study of read filtering for tumor transcriptome and immune sequencing. The J segment lost 7 bases and the V segment lost 1 base, leaving 0 bases of the junction unmatched. This CDR3 is 14 amino acids long. The sample consisted of a population of CD138-negative cells sorted from bone marrow. The J gene is TRBJ2-5, the V gene TRBV12-3 or TRBV12-4; 13 bases agree with TRBD2. The receptor's source is a donor older than 35 with multiple myeloma. The CDR3 region is CASSLGTSGGTQYF. The CDR3 coding sequence is TGTGCCAGCAGTTTAGGGACTAGCGGGGGGACCCAGTACTTC.